A single sample gave rise to the 17 T cell receptor beta chains below, sequenced in a study of T cell changes during pregnancy in multiple sclerosis. Some clones are missing from TCRdb's copy, which holds only in-frame ones; the method was immunoSEQ multiplex PCR. The table records some 90,000 clones, roughly 90% of them present only once. The source was peripheral blood, collected in the first trimester of pregnancy. The receptors come from a female donor with multiple sclerosis, enrolled in a pregnancy study.

The CDR3 here is CASKTDTSNTGELFF. CDR3 nucleotides: TGTGCCAGCAAGACAGATACCTCGAACACCGGGGAGCTGTTTTTT. The genes are TRBV7-2 and TRBJ2-2; TRBD1 might be the D (5 bases). This CDR3 has 15 residues. Looked up from germline, CDR1 is SGHTA and CDR2 is FQGNSA. The V and J ends lost 7 bases and 0 bases respectively, with 12 bases between them.

This chain joins TRBV4-1 and TRBJ2-7, with D possibly TRBD2 on 5 matching bases. V was shortened by 4 bases and J by 2 bases, with 9 bases between the two germline ends. This CDR3 has 13 amino acids. The germline gives CDR1 MGHRA, CDR2 YSYEKL. The CDR3 DNA follows: TGCGCCAGCAGCCTTACTAGGGCCTACGAGCAGTACTTC. Its protein product is CASSLTRAYEQYF.

The rearrangement joins TRBV15 to TRBJ1-5; TRBD1 agrees at 12 bases. V gave up 5 bases and J gave up 4 bases; unmatched junction bases: 6. The CDR3 loop spans 16 amino acids. Germline assignment: CDR1 LNHNV and CDR2 YYDKDF (reference sequence). The CDR3: CATSGGQGAQNQPQHF. The CDR3 DNA follows: TGTGCCACCAGCGGGGGACAGGGGGCTCAAAATCAGCCCCAGCATTTT. Based on the CDR3 plus reference TRBV15 and TRBJ1-5, the full variable domain is DAMVIQNPRYQVTQFGKPVTLSCSQTLNHNVMYWYQQKSSQAPKLLFHYYDKDFNNEADTPDNFQSRRPNTSFCFLDIRSPGLGDTAMYLCATSGGQGAQNQPQHFGDGTRLSIL.

Comment on this clone: The junction differs from germline at one of its ends, possibly a read error. The chain has TRBV11-2 and TRBJ2-7; possible D gene TRBD1, 6 bases. This CDR3 contains 13 residues. The germline V gene encodes CDR1 SGHAT and CDR2 FQNNGV. In DNA, the CDR3 is TGTGCCAGCAGCTACGAAGGGGGAAGTGCGCGGGACTTC. Its translation: CASSYEGGSARDF.

This chain connects TRBV11-1 to TRBJ2-7; 11 bases agree with TRBD2. V trimming: 1 base; J trimming: 1 base; junction bases outside the gene matches: 6. Germline values: CDR1 SGHAT, CDR2 FQDESV (reference sequence). The CDR3 is made up of 17 amino acids. CDR3 sequence: CASSLERGLAESYEQYF. The CDR3 DNA is TGTGCCAGCAGCTTAGAGAGGGGACTAGCGGAGTCCTACGAGCAGTACTTC.

The V call is TRBV9, the J call TRBJ2-1; 8 bases line up with TRBD2. V was pared by 3 bases and J by 4 bases, with 6 bases of the junction left unmatched. Germline CDR1 is SGDLS and CDR2 is YYNGEE. This CDR3 has 15 residues. This CDR3 is CASSGSSGDYNEQFF. The CDR3 bases are TGTGCCAGCAGCGGAAGTAGCGGGGATTACAATGAGCAGTTCTTC. Based on the CDR3 plus reference TRBV9 and TRBJ2-1, the full variable domain is DSGVTQTPKHLITATGQRVTLRCSPRSGDLSVYWYQQSLDQGLQFLIQYYNGEERAKGNILERFSAQQFPDLHSELNLSSLELGDSALYFCASSGSSGDYNEQFFGPGTRLTVL.

The V gene is TRBV6-1, the J gene TRBJ2-7; D possibly corresponds to TRBD1 (6 bases). From germline, CDR1 is MNHNS and CDR2 SASEGT. V was pared by 5 bases and J by 3 bases, with 14 bases between. The CDR3 totals 14 residues. CDR3: CASSFHRDNYEQYF. CDR3 DNA: TGTGCCAGCAGTTTTCACCGGGACAACTACGAGCAGTACTTC.

J is TRBJ2-7 and V is TRBV11-2; tentative D call: TRBD2 (6 bases). The V gene lost 3 bases and the J gene lost 3 bases, with 6 bases spanning the gap. The CDR3 contains 12 residues. Germline loops: CDR1 SGHAT, CDR2 FQNNGV. CDR3 coding DNA: TGTGCCAGCAGCTTGGGACTCTACGAGCAGTACTTC. Its protein product is CASSLGLYEQYF. The variable domain in full, completed from reference TRBV11-2 and TRBJ2-7, reads EAGVAQSPRYKIIEKRQSVAFWCNPISGHATLYWYQQILGQGPKLLIQFQNNGVVDDSQLPKDRFSAERLKGVDSTLKIQPAKLEDSAVYLCASSLGLYEQYFGPGTRLTVT.

This rearrangement joins TRBV18 to TRBJ2-7, with 10 positions matching TRBD1. The CDR3 length is 14 residues. With 3 bases clipped from V and 4 bases from J, the junction kept 3 bases outside the gene matches. Germline loops: CDR1 KGHSH, CDR2 LQKENI. CDR3 DNA sequence: TGTGCCAGCTCACCCCGGGACAGGGGTTACGAGCAGTACTTC. It specifies CASSPRDRGYEQYF.

This clone came up a few times. The chain employs TRBV19 and TRBJ1-1, with D uncertain. The CDR3 is 13 residues long. The germline CDR1 and CDR2 sequences are LNHDA and SQIVND (reference sequence). Trimming stripped 1 base from V and 0 bases from J, with 3 bases between. Here the CDR3 reads CASSIAVNTEAFF. The DNA of the CDR3 is TGTGCCAGTAGTATAGCGGTGAACACTGAAGCTTTCTTT.

This clone has a single count. The rearrangement uses TRBV5-5 and TRBJ2-2; TRBD2 aligns across 10 bases. Trimming cost V 2 bases and J 1 base; bases outside gene matches: 5. The CDR3 contains 17 residues. Looked up from germline, CDR1 is SGHKS and CDR2 is YYEKEE (reference sequence). CDR3 sequence (DNA): TGTGCCAGCAGCTTTTCAAGCGGGAGGGGGAACACCGGGGAGCTGTTTTTT. This encodes CASSFSSGRGNTGELFF.

The chain links TRBV5-1 to TRBJ2-5; a possible D gene is TRBD2 (6 bases). CDR3 size: 14 residues. CDR1 and CDR2 from the germline V gene are SGHRS and YFSETQ. Trimming removed 3 bases from V and 5 bases from J, with 14 bases in between. CDR3 DNA sequence: TGCGCCAGCAGCTCTGGAAGCGGGCGGGAGACCCAGTACTTC. Translated: CASSSGSGRETQYF.

The chain is built from TRBV6-7 and TRBJ1-2; 7 positions match TRBD1. TRBV6-7 is an ORF for which the function is uncertain. The V gene end was trimmed by 0 bases and the J gene end by 7 bases; junction bases not matched to a gene: 2. This CDR3 comprises 13 residues. The chain's CDR3 is CASSYSYRGGYTF. In DNA form, the CDR3 reads TGTGCCAGCAGTTACTCCTACAGGGGTGGCTACACCTTC.

This chain uses TRBV7-9 with TRBJ2-5; maybe TRBD1 (7 bases). In germline, CDR1 is SEHNR, CDR2 FQNEAQ (reference sequence). There are 13 residues in the CDR3. Deletions cut 5 bases from V and 5 bases from J, with 12 bases between. DNA of the CDR3: TGTGCCAGCAGCCGACCAGGGGGGGAGACCCAGTACTTC. The encoded protein is CASSRPGGETQYF.

The chain combines TRBV27 with TRBJ2-7, with 7 positions matching TRBD1. This CDR3 comprises 15 residues. V was clipped by 3 bases and J by 5 bases; unmatched bases: 10. Germline loops: CDR1 MNHEY, CDR2 SMNVEV (reference sequence). The CDR3, as DNA: TGTGCCAGCAGTTTTCAGGCGGACAGGTCGAACGAGCAGTACTTC. This gives the protein CASSFQADRSNEQYF.

V is TRBV30 and J is TRBJ2-7; TRBD1 matches at 12 bases. V was pared by 3 bases and J by 7 bases, with 7 bases of the junction left unmatched. From germline, CDR1 is GTSNPN and CDR2 SVGIG (reference sequence). The CDR3 length is 14 residues. CDR3: CAWSLGTGGWEQYF. The DNA for the CDR3 is TGTGCCTGGAGCCTCGGGACAGGGGGCTGGGAGCAGTACTTC.

The rearrangement joins TRBV7-9 to TRBJ1-4; maybe TRBD1 (6 bases). The length of the CDR3 is 15 residues. Germline CDR1 is SEHNR and CDR2 is FQNEAQ (reference sequence). Trimming removed 6 bases from V and 2 bases from J, with 13 bases in between. CDR3 DNA sequence: TGTGCCAGCAGTTATAGTGGACAGACTAATGAAAAACTGTTTTTT. Its protein is CASSYSGQTNEKLFF.